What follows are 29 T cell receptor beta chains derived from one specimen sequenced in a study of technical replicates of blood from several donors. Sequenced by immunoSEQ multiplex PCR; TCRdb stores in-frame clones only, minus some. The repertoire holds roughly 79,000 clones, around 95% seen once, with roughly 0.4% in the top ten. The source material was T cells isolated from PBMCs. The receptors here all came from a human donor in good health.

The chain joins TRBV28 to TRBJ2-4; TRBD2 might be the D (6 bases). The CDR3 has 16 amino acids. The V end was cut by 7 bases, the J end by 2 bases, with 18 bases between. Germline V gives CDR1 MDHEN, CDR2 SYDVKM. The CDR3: CASTSGSLTTKNIQYF. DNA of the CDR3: TGTGCCAGCACATCCGGGAGTCTAACAACCAAAAACATTCAGTACTTC.

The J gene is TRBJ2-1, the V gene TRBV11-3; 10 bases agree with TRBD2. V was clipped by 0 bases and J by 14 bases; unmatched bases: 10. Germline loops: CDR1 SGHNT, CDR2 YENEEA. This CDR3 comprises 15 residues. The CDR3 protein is CASSLEGTSGADKFF. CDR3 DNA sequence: TGTGCCAGCAGCTTAGAGGGAACTAGCGGGGCCGATAAGTTCTTC. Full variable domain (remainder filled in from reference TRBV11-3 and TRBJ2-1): EAGVVQSPRYKIIEKKQPVAFWCNPISGHNTLYWYLQNLGQGPELLIRYENEEAVDDSQLPKDRFSAERLKGVDSTLKIQPAELGDSAVYLCASSLEGTSGADKFFGPGTRLTVL.

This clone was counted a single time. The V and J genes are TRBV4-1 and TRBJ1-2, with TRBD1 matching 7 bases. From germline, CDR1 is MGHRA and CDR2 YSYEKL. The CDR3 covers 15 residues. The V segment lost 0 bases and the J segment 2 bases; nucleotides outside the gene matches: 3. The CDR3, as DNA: TGCGCCAGCAGCCAAGACGCGACAGGGAACTATGGCTACACCTTC. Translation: CASSQDATGNYGYTF.

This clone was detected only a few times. CDR3 coding DNA: TGTGCCAGCAGCGCCCAATACACTGAAGCTTTCTTT. This codes for CASSAQYTEAFF. The chain recombines TRBV9 with TRBJ1-1, with unresolved D. The V end was cut by 3 bases, the J end by 3 bases, with 6 bases between. The germline V gene encodes CDR1 SGDLS and CDR2 YYNGEE. This CDR3 has 12 amino acids. Full variable domain (rest looked up from reference TRBV9 and TRBJ1-1): DSGVTQTPKHLITATGQRVTLRCSPRSGDLSVYWYQQSLDQGLQFLIQYYNGEERAKGNILERFSAQQFPDLHSELNLSSLELGDSALYFCASSAQYTEAFFGQGTRLTVV.

The CDR3 bases are TGTGCCAGCAGCTTAGCAGGGGTATCGCACTCTGGGGCCAACGTCCTGACTTTC. As protein: CASSLAGVSHSGANVLTF. V usage is TRBV13 and J usage is TRBJ2-6, with D possibly being TRBD1 (6 bases). The CDR3 sequence is 18 residues long. The V end was cut by 1 base, the J end by 0 bases, with 13 bases between. Germline V CDR1 and CDR2: PRHDT, FYEKMQ (reference sequence).

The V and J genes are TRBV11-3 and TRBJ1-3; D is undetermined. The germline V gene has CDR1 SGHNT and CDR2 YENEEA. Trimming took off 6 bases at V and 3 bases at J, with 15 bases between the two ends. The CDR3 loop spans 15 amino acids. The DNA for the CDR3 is TGTGCCAGCAGTAAGAACCCGGTGGTTGGAAACACCATATATTTT. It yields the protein CASSKNPVVGNTIYF.

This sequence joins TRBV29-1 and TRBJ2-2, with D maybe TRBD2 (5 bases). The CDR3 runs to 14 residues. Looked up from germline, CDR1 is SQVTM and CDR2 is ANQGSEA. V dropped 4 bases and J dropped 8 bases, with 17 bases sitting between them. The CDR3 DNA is TGCAGCGTTGTTCGTGCGGGTGTAGCAGGGGAGCTGTTTTTT. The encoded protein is CSVVRAGVAGELFF.

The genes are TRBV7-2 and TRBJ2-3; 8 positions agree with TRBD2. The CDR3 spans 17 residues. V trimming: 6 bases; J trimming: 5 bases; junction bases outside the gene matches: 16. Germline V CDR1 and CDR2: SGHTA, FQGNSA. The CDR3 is CASRPTSGNRHLDTQYF. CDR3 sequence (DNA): TGTGCCAGCAGACCAACTAGCGGTAATAGGCACTTAGATACGCAGTATTTT.

The CDR3 DNA reads as TGCGCCAGCAGCAGAGGACAGGGGGGGAACACTGAAGCTTTCTTT. Translated, it gives CASSRGQGGNTEAFF. V is TRBV5-1 and J is TRBJ1-1, with 10 bases identical to TRBD1. The CDR3 loop spans 15 amino acids. Germline values: CDR1 SGHRS, CDR2 YFSETQ. With V trimmed by 4 bases and J by 1 base, 4 bases remained unmatched.

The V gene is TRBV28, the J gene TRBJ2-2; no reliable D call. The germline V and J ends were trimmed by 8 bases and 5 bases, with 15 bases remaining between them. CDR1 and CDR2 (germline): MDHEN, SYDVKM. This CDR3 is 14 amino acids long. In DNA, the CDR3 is TGTGCCAGCTTGGGCAGTAGTTGGACCGGGGAGCTGTTTTTT. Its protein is CASLGSSWTGELFF.

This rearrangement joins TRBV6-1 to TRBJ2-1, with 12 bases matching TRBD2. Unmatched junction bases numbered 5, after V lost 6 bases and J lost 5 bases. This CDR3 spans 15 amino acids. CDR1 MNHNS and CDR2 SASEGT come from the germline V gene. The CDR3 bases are TGTGCCAGCAGGGACGGGACTAGCGGGCACAATGAGCAGTTCTTC. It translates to CASRDGTSGHNEQFF.

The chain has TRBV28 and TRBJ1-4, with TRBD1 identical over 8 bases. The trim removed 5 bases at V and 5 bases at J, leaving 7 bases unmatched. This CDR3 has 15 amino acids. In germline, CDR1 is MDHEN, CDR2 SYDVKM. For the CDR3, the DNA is TGTGCCAGCAGTCCCCGGACAGGGAGAAATGAAAAACTGTTTTTT. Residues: CASSPRTGRNEKLFF.

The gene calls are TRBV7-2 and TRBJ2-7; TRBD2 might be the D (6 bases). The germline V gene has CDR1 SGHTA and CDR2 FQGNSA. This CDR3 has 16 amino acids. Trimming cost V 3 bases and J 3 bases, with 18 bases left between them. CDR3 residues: CASSFLDGLLFYEQYF. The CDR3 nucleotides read TGTGCCAGCAGCTTTCTAGACGGACTACTTTTCTACGAGCAGTACTTC.

DNA of the CDR3: TGTGCCAGCAGTGAGGAGACTACCTTCGAGCAGTACTTC. Its protein is CASSEETTFEQYF. V gene TRBV6-1 combines with J gene TRBJ2-7; TRBD2 is a possible D gene (5 bases). The CDR3 sequence is 13 residues long. Germline V gene data show CDR1 as MNHNS and CDR2 as SASEGT. With 3 bases removed from V and 6 bases from J, the gap between germline ends came to 12 bases.

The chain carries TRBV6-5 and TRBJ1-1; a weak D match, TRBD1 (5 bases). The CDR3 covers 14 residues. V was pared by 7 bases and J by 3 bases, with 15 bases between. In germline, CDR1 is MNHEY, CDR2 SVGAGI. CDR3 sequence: CASTYGGGYTEAFF. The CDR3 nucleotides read TGTGCCAGCACCTACGGGGGAGGGTACACTGAAGCTTTCTTT.

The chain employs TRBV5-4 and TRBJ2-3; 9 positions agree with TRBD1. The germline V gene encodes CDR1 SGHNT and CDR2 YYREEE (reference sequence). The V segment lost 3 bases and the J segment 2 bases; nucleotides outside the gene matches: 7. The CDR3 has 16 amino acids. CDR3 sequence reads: CASSSGTGYITDTQYF. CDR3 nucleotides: TGTGCCAGCAGCTCCGGGACAGGGTATATCACAGATACGCAGTATTTT.

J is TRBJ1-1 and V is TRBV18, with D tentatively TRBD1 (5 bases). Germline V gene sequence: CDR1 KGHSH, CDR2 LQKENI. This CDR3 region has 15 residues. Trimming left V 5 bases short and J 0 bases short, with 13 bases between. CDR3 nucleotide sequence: TGTGCCAGCTCAGCAACAGGTTCATTGAACACTGAAGCTTTCTTT. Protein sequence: CASSATGSLNTEAFF. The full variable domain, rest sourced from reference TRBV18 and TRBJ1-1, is NAGVMQNPRHLVRRRGQEARLRCSPMKGHSHVYWYRQLPEEGLKFMVYLQKENIIDESGMPKERFSAEFPKEGPSILRIQQVVRGDSAAYFCASSATGSLNTEAFFGQGTRLTVV.

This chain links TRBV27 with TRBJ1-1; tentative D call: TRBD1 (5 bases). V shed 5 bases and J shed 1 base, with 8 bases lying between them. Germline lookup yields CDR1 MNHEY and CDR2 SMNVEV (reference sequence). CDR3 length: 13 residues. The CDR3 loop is CASSRQGNTEAFF. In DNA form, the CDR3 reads TGTGCCAGCAGTAGGCAGGGGAACACTGAAGCTTTCTTT.

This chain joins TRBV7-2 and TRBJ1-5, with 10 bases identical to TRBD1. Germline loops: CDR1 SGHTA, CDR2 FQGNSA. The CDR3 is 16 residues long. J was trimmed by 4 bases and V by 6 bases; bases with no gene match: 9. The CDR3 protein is CASSYKRTGGNQPQHF. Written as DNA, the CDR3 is TGTGCCAGCAGTTACAAACGGACAGGGGGGAATCAGCCCCAGCATTTT.

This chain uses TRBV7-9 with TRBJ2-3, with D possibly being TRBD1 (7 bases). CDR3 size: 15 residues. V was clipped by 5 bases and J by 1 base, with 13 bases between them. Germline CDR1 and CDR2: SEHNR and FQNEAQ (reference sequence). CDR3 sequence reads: CASSTTGTRTDTQYF. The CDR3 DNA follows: TGTGCCAGCAGCACGACAGGGACTCGCACAGATACGCAGTATTTT. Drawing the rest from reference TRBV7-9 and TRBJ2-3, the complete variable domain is DTGVSQNPRHKITKRGQNVTFRCDPISEHNRLYWYRQTLGQGPEFLTYFQNEAQLEKSRLLSDRFSAERPKGSFSTLEIQRTEQGDSAMYLCASSTTGTRTDTQYFGPGTRLTVL.

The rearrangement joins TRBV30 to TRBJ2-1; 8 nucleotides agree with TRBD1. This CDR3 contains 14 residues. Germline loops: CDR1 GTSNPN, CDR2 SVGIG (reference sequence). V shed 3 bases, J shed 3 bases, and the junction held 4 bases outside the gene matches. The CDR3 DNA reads TGTGCCTGGAGGGGGGACAGGTACTACAATGAGCAGTTCTTC. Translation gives CAWRGDRYYNEQFF.

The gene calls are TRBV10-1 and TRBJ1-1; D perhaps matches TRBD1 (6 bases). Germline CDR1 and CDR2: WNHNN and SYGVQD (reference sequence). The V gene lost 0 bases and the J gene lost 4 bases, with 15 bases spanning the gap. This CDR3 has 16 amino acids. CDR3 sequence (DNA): TGCGCCAGCAGTGAGTCAAGGGGGGGGTCGAGCACTGAAGCTTTCTTT. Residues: CASSESRGGSSTEAFF.

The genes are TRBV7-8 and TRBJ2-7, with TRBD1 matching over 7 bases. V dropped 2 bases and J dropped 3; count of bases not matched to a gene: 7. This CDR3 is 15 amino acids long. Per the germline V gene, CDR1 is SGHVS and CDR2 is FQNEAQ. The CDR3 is CASSLIQGNYYEQYF. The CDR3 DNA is TGTGCCAGCAGCTTAATACAGGGGAACTACTACGAGCAGTACTTC.

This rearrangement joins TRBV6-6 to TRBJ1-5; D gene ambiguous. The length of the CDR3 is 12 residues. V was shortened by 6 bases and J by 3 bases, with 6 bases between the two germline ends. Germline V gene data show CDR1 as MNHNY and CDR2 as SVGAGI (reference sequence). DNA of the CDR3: TGTGCCAGCAGACTAGACAATCAGCCCCAGCATTTT. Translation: CASRLDNQPQHF.

CDR3 DNA: TGTGCCAGCAGCTTAGACATCCTTGGTCAGCCCCAGCATTTT. Residues: CASSLDILGQPQHF. The rearrangement links TRBV7-9 to TRBJ1-5; D is undetermined. Germline lookup yields CDR1 SEHNR and CDR2 FQNEAQ (reference sequence). This CDR3 is 14 amino acids long. Trimming left V 1 base short and J 6 bases short, with 10 bases between.

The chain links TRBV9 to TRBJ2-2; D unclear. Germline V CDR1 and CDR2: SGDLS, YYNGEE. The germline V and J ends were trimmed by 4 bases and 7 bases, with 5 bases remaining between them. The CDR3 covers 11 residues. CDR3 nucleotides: TGTGCCAGCAGCATTCGCGGGGAGCTGTTTTTT. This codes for CASSIRGELFF.

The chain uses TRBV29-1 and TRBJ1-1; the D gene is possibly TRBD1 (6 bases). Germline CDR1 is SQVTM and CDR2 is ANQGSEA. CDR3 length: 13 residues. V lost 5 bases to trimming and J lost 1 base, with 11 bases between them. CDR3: CSVWTERNTEAFF. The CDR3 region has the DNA TGCAGCGTTTGGACAGAAAGGAACACTGAAGCTTTCTTT.

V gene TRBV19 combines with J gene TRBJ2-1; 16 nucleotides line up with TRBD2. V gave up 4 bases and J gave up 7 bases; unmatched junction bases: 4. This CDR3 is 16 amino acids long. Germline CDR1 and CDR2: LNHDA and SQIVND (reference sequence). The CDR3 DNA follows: TGTGCCAGTAGTACGGGACTAGCGGGAGGGAGGAATGAGCAGTTCTTC. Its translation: CASSTGLAGGRNEQFF. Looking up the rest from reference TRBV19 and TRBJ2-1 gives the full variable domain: DGGITQSPKYLFRKEGQNVTLSCEQNLNHDAMYWYRQDPGQGLRLIYYSQIVNDFQKGDIAEGYSVSREKKESFPLTVTSAQKNPTAFYLCASSTGLAGGRNEQFFGPGTRLTVL.

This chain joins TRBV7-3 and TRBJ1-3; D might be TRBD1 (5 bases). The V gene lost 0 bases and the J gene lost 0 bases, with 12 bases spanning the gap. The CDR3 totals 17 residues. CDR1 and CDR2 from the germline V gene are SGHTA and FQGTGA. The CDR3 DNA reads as TGTGCCAGCAGCTTAACGGGGCAGGGTTACTCTGGAAACACCATATATTTT. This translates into CASSLTGQGYSGNTIYF.